One and the same sample provided the 4 T cell receptor beta chains below, sequenced in a study of blood T cell repertoires in COVID-19. Using immunoSEQ multiplex PCR, the repertoire was profiled, and TCRdb retains in-frame clones only, with some absent. The repertoire has around 67,000 clones, around 91% of them found once; the top ten carry roughly 8%. The sample taken for sequencing was peripheral blood. The receptors stem from a human donor in a cohort sampled during active COVID-19.

The chain uses TRBV5-4 and TRBJ1-6, with 7 bases matching TRBD1. V shed 4 bases, J shed 5 bases, and the junction held 3 bases outside the gene matches. The CDR3 totals 14 residues. The germline V gene encodes CDR1 SGHNT and CDR2 YYREEE (reference sequence). CDR3 sequence (DNA): TGTGCCAGCAGCCGGGACAGAAATAATTCACCCCTCCACTTT. Its translation is CASSRDRNNSPLHF.

This clone was recorded once. The chain couples TRBV5-4 to TRBJ2-7; 8 bases line up with TRBD1. With 6 bases clipped from V and 0 bases from J, the junction kept 2 bases outside the gene matches. Germline V gene data show CDR1 as SGHNT and CDR2 as YYREEE (reference sequence). The CDR3 is 13 residues long. DNA for the CDR3: TGTGCCAGCACCGGGACAGGCTCCTACGAGCAGTACTTC. It encodes CASTGTGSYEQYF.

The rearrangement uses TRBV9 and TRBJ1-2; D unclear. The CDR3 runs to 15 residues. The germline gives CDR1 SGDLS, CDR2 YYNGEE. V gave up 0 bases and J gave up 0 bases, with 9 bases separating them. CDR3 residues: CASSVATAANYGYTF. CDR3 bases: TGTGCCAGCAGCGTAGCCACAGCAGCTAACTATGGCTACACCTTC.

J is TRBJ2-7 and V is TRBV15; TRBD1 aligns across 12 bases. Unmatched junction bases numbered 9, after V lost 5 bases and J lost 7 bases. This CDR3 spans 15 amino acids. CDR1 LNHNV and CDR2 YYDKDF come from the germline V gene (reference sequence). The chain's CDR3 is CATSLPGQGAQEQYF. In DNA, the CDR3 is TGTGCCACCAGCTTACCGGGACAGGGGGCGCAGGAGCAGTACTTC.